The 23 T cell receptor beta chains below were found in one sample sequenced in a study of beta chain features in type 1 diabetes. Findings and limits, study-wide: Shortening that was moderate but significant affected the TCRB CDR3s of Type 1 diabetes patients in all four CD4+ subsets.

The authors reverse transcribed all of the isolated RNA, so sequencing captured expressed TCRB transcripts. Repertoires were generated with immunoSEQ multiplex PCR, while TCRdb's copy carries only in-frame clones and drops some. The sample includes some 270,000 clones, roughly a tenth of them seen just once. Their target antigens are unknown. Sample: naive CD4+ T cells from blood. Receptors originate from a man aged 25 to 40 with type 1 diabetes.

The genes are TRBV5-4 and TRBJ1-1; D is ambiguous. The CDR3 contains 13 residues. Deletions cut 1 base from V and 1 base from J, with 5 bases between. The germline V gene encodes CDR1 SGHNT and CDR2 YYREEE (reference sequence). The CDR3 region is CASSLPPNTEAFF. The DNA for the CDR3 is TGTGCCAGCAGCTTGCCTCCGAACACTGAAGCTTTCTTT.

A few counts support this clone. V usage is TRBV20-1 and J usage is TRBJ2-7, with D unresolved. The length of the CDR3 is 11 residues. Germline-derived CDR1 and CDR2 are DFQATT and SNEGSKA (reference sequence). The CDR3 sequence is CSTTLIYEQYF. The CDR3, as DNA: TGCAGCACTACCCTGATTTACGAGCAGTACTTC.

The chain uses TRBV7-3 and TRBJ2-7; a weak D match, TRBD2 (5 bases). V lost 5 bases and J lost 3, with 14 bases in between. CDR1 and CDR2 from the germline V gene are SGHTA and FQGTGA. The CDR3 loop spans 14 amino acids. The CDR3 DNA reads as TGTGCCAGCAGCCGCGAGGGAATGATCTACGAGCAGTACTTC. Encoded protein: CASSREGMIYEQYF.

Here the CDR3 reads CASSFLQDNTDTQYF. For the CDR3, the DNA is TGTGCCAGCAGTTTTTTACAGGACAACACAGATACGCAGTATTTT. V and J are TRBV28 and TRBJ2-3; D is possibly TRBD1 (5 bases). This CDR3 region has 15 residues. Germline V CDR1 and CDR2: MDHEN, SYDVKM. V was trimmed by 3 bases and J by 2 bases, leaving 12 bases between them.

J is TRBJ2-4 and V is TRBV27; D is possibly TRBD1 (7 bases). V was cut by 5 bases and J by 9 bases, with 14 bases left in between. CDR3 size: 13 residues. The germline CDR1 and CDR2 sequences are MNHEY and SMNVEV (reference sequence). Here the CDR3 reads CASSTGAGIIQYF. DNA for the CDR3: TGTGCCAGCAGTACAGGGGCGGGAATCATTCAGTACTTC.

This chain connects TRBV28 to TRBJ1-1, with D maybe TRBD1 (6 bases). There are 16 residues in the CDR3. The V and J ends lost 5 bases and 4 bases respectively, with 20 bases between them. CDR1 MDHEN and CDR2 SYDVKM come from the germline V gene. The CDR3 nucleotides are TGTGCCAGCAGTCTCCCCCAGGGGAGGGGACGCACTGAAGCTTTCTTT. Protein: CASSLPQGRGRTEAFF.

This clone showed up just a few times. The rearrangement uses TRBV20-1 and TRBJ2-7, with 8 bases lining up with TRBD1. The germline gives CDR1 DFQATT, CDR2 SNEGSKA (reference sequence). Unmatched junction bases numbered 2, after V lost 5 bases and J lost 5 bases. The CDR3 length is 11 residues. The CDR3 bases are TGCAGTGCTCCGGACAGGGACGAGCAGTACTTC. The encoded protein is CSAPDRDEQYF.

The rearrangement joins TRBV27 to TRBJ2-7, with D hard to call. Looked up from germline, CDR1 is MNHEY and CDR2 is SMNVEV (reference sequence). V was clipped by 8 bases and J by 0 bases, with 14 bases between them. The CDR3 is 14 residues long. The CDR3 loop is CASRRLRSSYEQYF. The DNA for the CDR3 is TGTGCCAGCCGACGACTTAGGAGCTCCTACGAGCAGTACTTC.

The J gene is TRBJ1-2, the V gene TRBV9; no clear D gene. The V end lost 0 bases, the J end lost 0 bases, and 12 bases lay between the germline ends. Germline CDR1 SGDLS, CDR2 YYNGEE. The CDR3 runs 16 residues. The CDR3 DNA follows: TGTGCCAGCAGCGTAGCTCCAGGCGCAACTAACTATGGCTACACCTTC. Translation gives CASSVAPGATNYGYTF. Full variable domain (missing parts from reference TRBV9 and TRBJ1-2): DSGVTQTPKHLITATGQRVTLRCSPRSGDLSVYWYQQSLDQGLQFLIQYYNGEERAKGNILERFSAQQFPDLHSELNLSSLELGDSALYFCASSVAPGATNYGYTFGSGTRLTVV.

The CDR3 DNA is TGCAGCGTACCCGACAGGCCATGGGGCTATGGCTACACCTTC. This sequence encodes CSVPDRPWGYGYTF. This sequence joins TRBV29-1 and TRBJ1-2; perhaps TRBD1 as D (6 bases). CDR1 and CDR2 (germline): SQVTM, ANQGSEA. This CDR3 is 14 amino acids long. V was cut by 6 bases and J by 4 bases, with 18 bases left in between.

The rearrangement links TRBV19 to TRBJ2-5, with a possible D match to TRBD2 (6 bases). The V end lost 5 bases, the J end lost 4 bases, and 11 bases lay between the germline ends. The CDR3 totals 13 residues. Germline CDR1 and CDR2: LNHDA and SQIVND (reference sequence). The CDR3 protein is CASSLQGGETQYF. For the CDR3, the DNA is TGTGCCAGTAGTCTGCAGGGAGGAGAGACCCAGTACTTC.

Only a few counts were recorded for this clone. CDR3 coding DNA: TGTGCCAGCACCCTACAGCCGAACACTGAAGCTTTCTTT. Translated, it gives CASTLQPNTEAFF. This chain joins TRBV5-4 and TRBJ1-1, with D unresolved. CDR1 is SGHNT, CDR2 YYREEE, per germline (reference sequence). This CDR3 has 13 amino acids. V was cut by 6 bases and J by 1 base, with 10 bases left in between.

This clone was observed a few times. The same CDR3 is also encoded by other DNA sequences in this sample. J is TRBJ2-7 and V is TRBV5-1; D call uncertain. The germline V gene encodes CDR1 SGHRS and CDR2 YFSETQ. V was cut by 0 bases and J by 4 bases, with 5 bases left in between. CDR3 size: 12 residues. CDR3 in amino acids: CASSLGGYEQYF. Here the CDR3 DNA reads TGCGCCAGCAGCTTGGGCGGTTACGAGCAGTACTTC. The variable domain in full, completed from reference TRBV5-1 and TRBJ2-7, reads KAGVTQTPRYLIKTRGQQVTLSCSPISGHRSVSWYQQTPGQGLQFLFEYFSETQRNKGNFPGRFSGRQFSNSRSEMNVSTLELGDSALYLCASSLGGYEQYFGPGTRLTVT.

V gene TRBV7-3 combines with J gene TRBJ2-3; TRBD2 agrees at 12 bases. The CDR3 is 17 amino acids. Germline lookup yields CDR1 SGHTA and CDR2 FQGTGA. V shed 5 bases and J 2 bases; nucleotides not matched to a gene: 8. CDR3 sequence: CASSPTSGGRYTDTQYF. The DNA for the CDR3 is TGTGCCAGCAGCCCAACTAGCGGGGGGCGCTACACAGATACGCAGTATTTT.

In this sample, this clone turned up a few times. Other DNA sequences in the sample encode the same CDR3. The V and J genes are TRBV9 and TRBJ1-4; 7 positions match TRBD1. CDR1 is SGDLS and CDR2 is YYNGEE in the germline V gene. The CDR3 loop spans 13 amino acids. Trimming at V came to 4 bases and at J to 8 bases, leaving 5 bases not matched to a gene. The CDR3 sequence: CASSPRTGEKLFF. CDR3 nucleotides: TGTGCCAGCAGCCCGAGGACAGGCGAAAAACTGTTTTTT.

This clone appeared a few times. The chain links TRBV19 to TRBJ2-3; no clear D. This CDR3 has 12 amino acids. Germline V gene data show CDR1 as LNHDA and CDR2 as SQIVND (reference sequence). Trimming cost V 3 bases and J 6 bases, with 7 bases left between them. CDR3 loop: CASSISRDTQYF. The CDR3 DNA reads TGTGCCAGTAGTATTTCCCGGGATACGCAGTATTTT.

The CDR3 loop is CASGAGAAQNTGELFF. The CDR3 DNA follows: TGTGCCAGTGGGGCAGGGGCCGCGCAGAACACCGGGGAGCTGTTTTTT. The chain couples TRBV19 to TRBJ2-2; possibly TRBD1 for D (6 bases). The germline gives CDR1 LNHDA, CDR2 SQIVND (reference sequence). Deletions cut 8 bases from V and 1 base from J, with 17 bases between. The CDR3 sequence is 16 residues long. The full variable domain, its missing parts supplied by reference TRBV19 and TRBJ2-2, is DGGITQSPKYLFRKEGQNVTLSCEQNLNHDAMYWYRQDPGQGLRLIYYSQIVNDFQKGDIAEGYSVSREKKESFPLTVTSAQKNPTAFYLCASGAGAAQNTGELFFGEGSRLTVL.

In this sample, this clone turned up a few times. The chain recombines TRBV2 with TRBJ1-4; TRBD1 agrees at 11 bases. The germline V gene has CDR1 SNHLY and CDR2 FYNNEI. Losses at the gene ends were 6 bases for V and 8 bases for J; bases not matched to a gene: 5. The CDR3 contains 14 residues. This CDR3 reads CASSEDRGQEKLFF. The CDR3 nucleotides are TGTGCCAGCAGCGAGGACAGGGGGCAGGAAAAACTGTTTTTT.

This clone has more than one count but fewer than ten. This chain links TRBV5-1 with TRBJ1-5; D is unresolved. CDR3 length: 15 residues. Germline V gives CDR1 SGHRS, CDR2 YFSETQ. V was pared by 0 bases and J by 3 bases, with 10 bases between. The CDR3 loop is CASSLGIADNQPQHF. The CDR3 DNA follows: TGCGCCAGCAGCTTGGGTATCGCAGACAATCAGCCCCAGCATTTT.

This chain links TRBV7-9 with TRBJ1-1; TRBD1 is a possible D gene (5 bases). The CDR3 runs to 13 residues. Germline lookup yields CDR1 SEHNR and CDR2 FQNEAQ (reference sequence). Trimming cost V 1 base and J 5 bases, with 8 bases left between them. CDR3 nucleotide sequence: TGTGCCAGCAGCTTAGAGGGGATGACTGAAGCTTTCTTT. It yields the protein CASSLEGMTEAFF.

This clone occurred a few times. This sequence joins TRBV30 and TRBJ1-1, with 10 bases fitting TRBD1. CDR3 size: 11 residues. V shed 5 bases, J shed 8 bases, and the junction held 2 bases outside the gene matches. Germline-derived CDR1 and CDR2 are GTSNPN and SVGIG (reference sequence). Here the CDR3 reads CAWSTGGEAFF. CDR3 coding DNA: TGTGCCTGGTCGACAGGGGGCGAAGCTTTCTTT. The variable domain in full, completed from reference TRBV30 and TRBJ1-1, reads SQTIHQWPATLVQPVGSPLSLECTVEGTSNPNLYWYRQAAGRGLQLLFYSVGIGQISSEVPQNLSASRPQDRQFILSSKKLLLSDSGFYLCAWSTGGEAFFGQGTRLTVV.

V is TRBV11-3 and J is TRBJ2-5, with 7 positions matching TRBD2. V was pared by 5 bases and J by 5 bases, with 11 bases of the junction left unmatched. This CDR3 is 15 amino acids long. In germline, CDR1 is SGHNT, CDR2 YENEEA. The CDR3 region is CASSPGGGDDETQYF. The CDR3 nucleotides read TGTGCCAGCAGCCCCGGGGGAGGGGACGACGAGACCCAGTACTTC.

The chain has TRBV18 and TRBJ1-5; 7 bases agree with TRBD1. V lost 6 bases to trimming and J lost 3 bases; unmatched junction nucleotides: 5. The germline V gene has CDR1 KGHSH and CDR2 LQKENI. There are 14 residues in the CDR3. The CDR3 nucleotides are TGTGCCAGCTCCCGGGACAGTGCCAATCAGCCCCAGCATTTT. Its protein is CASSRDSANQPQHF.